The present TCR beta chain was sequenced within a study of PD-1 blockade in classical Hodgkin lymphoma. Time point reported: cycle 4 day 1 (C4D1), after less than 7 weeks of nivolumab. The patients all showed relapse after autologous stem cell transplantation, while their brentuximab vedotin exposure varied. The CDR3 covers 14 residues. Trimming took 1 base from V and 5 from J; bases not matched to a gene: 4. Germline V CDR1 and CDR2: SEHNR, FQNEAQ (reference sequence). Repertoires were generated with immunoSEQ multiplex PCR, while TCRdb's copy carries only in-frame clones and drops some. The table lists over 85,000 clones, over 75% of them singletons. Overall study results and limits: Although disease activity or prior therapy may be involved, causes of the repertoire differences remain undefined. Some patients started nivolumab under 1 year after ASCT, and they were excluded.

This clone was counted a single time. Antigen specificity is unknown. The V gene is TRBV7-9, the J gene TRBJ1-1; 7 bases fit TRBD1. The sequencing here drew on peripheral blood mononuclear cells (PBMCs), taken before the fourth cycle of nivolumab. The clonotype originates from a human donor with classical Hodgkin lymphoma. DNA of the CDR3: TGTGCCAGCAGCTTAGGAGGGGGCCTTACTGAAGCTTTCTTT. Translating gives CASSLGGGLTEAFF.